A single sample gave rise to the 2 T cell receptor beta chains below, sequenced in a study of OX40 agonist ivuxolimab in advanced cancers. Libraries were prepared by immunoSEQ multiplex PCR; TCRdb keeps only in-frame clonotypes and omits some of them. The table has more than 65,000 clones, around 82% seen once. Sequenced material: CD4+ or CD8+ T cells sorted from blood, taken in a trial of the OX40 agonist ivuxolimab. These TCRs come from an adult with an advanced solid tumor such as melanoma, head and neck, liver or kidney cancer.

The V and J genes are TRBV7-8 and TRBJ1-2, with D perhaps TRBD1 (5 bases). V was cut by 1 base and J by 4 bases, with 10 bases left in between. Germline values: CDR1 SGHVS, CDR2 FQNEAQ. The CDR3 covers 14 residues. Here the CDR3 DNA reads TGTGCCAGCAGCTTAGAAATGGACATCTATGGCTACACCTTC. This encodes CASSLEMDIYGYTF.

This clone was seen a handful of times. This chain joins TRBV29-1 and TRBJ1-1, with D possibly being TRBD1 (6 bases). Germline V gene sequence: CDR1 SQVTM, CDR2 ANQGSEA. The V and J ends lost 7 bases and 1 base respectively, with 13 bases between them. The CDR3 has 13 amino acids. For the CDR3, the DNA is TGCAGCGCCTCAGGGGAGTGGAACACTGAAGCTTTCTTT. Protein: CSASGEWNTEAFF.